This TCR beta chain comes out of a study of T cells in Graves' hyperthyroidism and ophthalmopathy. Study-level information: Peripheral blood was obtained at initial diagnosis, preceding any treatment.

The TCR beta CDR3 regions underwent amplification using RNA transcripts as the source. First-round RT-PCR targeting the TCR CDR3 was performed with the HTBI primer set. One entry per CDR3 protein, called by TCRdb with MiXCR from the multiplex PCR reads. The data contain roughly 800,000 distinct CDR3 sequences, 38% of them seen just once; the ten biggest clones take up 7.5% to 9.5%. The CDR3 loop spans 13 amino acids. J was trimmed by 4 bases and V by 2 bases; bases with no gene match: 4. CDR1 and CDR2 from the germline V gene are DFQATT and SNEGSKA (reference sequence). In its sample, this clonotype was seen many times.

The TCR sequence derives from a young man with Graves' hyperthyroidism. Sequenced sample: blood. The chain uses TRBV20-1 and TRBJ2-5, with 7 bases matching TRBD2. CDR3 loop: CSARQTSIETQYF. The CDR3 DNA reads TGCAGTGCTAGACAGACTAGCATAGAGACCCAGTACTTC.